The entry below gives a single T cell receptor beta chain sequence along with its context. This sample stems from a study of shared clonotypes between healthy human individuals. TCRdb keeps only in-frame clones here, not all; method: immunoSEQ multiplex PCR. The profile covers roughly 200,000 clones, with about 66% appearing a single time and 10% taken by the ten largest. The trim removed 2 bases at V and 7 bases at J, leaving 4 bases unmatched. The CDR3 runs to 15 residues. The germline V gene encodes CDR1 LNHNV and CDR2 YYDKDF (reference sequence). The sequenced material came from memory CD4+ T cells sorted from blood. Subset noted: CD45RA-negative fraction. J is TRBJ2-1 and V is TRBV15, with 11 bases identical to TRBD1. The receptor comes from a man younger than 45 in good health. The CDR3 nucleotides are TGTGCCACCAGCAGACAGGACAGGGGGCGGAATGAGCAGTTCTTC. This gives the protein CATSRQDRGRNEQFF.